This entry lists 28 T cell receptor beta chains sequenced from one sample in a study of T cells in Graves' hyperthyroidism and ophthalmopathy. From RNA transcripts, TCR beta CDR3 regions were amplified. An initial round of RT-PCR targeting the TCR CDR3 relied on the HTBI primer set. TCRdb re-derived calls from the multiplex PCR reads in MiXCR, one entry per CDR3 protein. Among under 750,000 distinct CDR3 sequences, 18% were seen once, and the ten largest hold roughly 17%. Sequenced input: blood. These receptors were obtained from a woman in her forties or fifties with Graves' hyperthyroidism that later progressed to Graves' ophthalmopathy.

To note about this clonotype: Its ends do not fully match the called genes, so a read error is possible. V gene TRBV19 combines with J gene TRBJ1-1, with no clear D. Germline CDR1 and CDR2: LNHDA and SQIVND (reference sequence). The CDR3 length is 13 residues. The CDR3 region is CPSSATEDTEAFF. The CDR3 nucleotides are TGTCCCAGTAGTGCCACGGAGGACACTGAAGCTTTCTTT.

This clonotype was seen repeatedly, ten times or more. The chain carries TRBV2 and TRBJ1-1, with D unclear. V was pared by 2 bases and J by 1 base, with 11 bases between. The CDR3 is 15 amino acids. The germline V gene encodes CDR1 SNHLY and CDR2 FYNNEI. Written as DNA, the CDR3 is TGTGCCAGCAGTGAAAGCCCAGGAAGGAACACTGAAGCTTTCTTT. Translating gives CASSESPGRNTEAFF.

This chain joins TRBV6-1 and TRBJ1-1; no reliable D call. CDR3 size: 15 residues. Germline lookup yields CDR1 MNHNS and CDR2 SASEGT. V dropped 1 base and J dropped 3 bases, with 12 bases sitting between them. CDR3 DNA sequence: TGTGCCAGCAGTGAAGGAATTCACTGGGACACTGAAGCTTTCTTT. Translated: CASSEGIHWDTEAFF.

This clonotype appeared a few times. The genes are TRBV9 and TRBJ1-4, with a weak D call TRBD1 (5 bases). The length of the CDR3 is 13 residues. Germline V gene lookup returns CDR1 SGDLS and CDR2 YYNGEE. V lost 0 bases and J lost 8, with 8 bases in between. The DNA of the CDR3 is TGTGCCAGCAGCGTAGGGACACAGGAAAAACTGTTTTTT. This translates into CASSVGTQEKLFF.

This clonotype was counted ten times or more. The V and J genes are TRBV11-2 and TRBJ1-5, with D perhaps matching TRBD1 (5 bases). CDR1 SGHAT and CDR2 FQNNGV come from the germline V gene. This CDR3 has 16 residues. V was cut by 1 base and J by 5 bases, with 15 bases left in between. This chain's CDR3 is CASSLGVGQGDQPQHF. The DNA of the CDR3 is TGTGCCAGCAGCTTAGGGGTTGGGCAGGGTGATCAGCCCCAGCATTTT.

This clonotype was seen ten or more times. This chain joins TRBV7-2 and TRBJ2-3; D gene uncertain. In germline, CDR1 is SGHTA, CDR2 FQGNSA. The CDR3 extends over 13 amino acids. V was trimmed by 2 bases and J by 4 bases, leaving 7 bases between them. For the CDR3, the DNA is TGTGCCAGCAGCTTAAAAGGTGCAGATACGCAGTATTTT. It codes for CASSLKGADTQYF. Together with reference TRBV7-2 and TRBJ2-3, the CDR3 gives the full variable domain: GAGVSQSPSNKVTEKGKDVELRCDPISGHTALYWYRQSLGQGLEFLIYFQGNSAPDKSGLPSDRFSAERTGGSVSTLTIQRTQQEDSAVYLCASSLKGADTQYFGPGTRLTVL.

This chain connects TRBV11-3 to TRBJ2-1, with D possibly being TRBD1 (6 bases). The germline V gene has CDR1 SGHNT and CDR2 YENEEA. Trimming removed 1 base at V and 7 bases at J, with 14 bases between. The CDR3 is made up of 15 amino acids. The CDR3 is CASSLGGLLGNEQFF. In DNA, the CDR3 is TGTGCCAGCAGCTTAGGGGGGCTCCTGGGGAATGAGCAGTTCTTC.

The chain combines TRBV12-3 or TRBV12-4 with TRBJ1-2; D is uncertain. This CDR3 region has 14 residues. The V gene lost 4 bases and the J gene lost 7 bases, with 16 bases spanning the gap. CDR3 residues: CASSSGRWDRGYTF. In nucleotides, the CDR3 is TGTGCCAGCAGTTCGGGCCGGTGGGATCGTGGCTACACCTTC.

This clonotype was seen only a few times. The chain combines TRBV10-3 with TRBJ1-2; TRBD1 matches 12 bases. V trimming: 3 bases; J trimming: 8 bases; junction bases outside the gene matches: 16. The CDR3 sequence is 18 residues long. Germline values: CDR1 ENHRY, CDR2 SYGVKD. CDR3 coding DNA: TGTGCCATCAGTGATCCCGGGCGCACGGGACAGGGGGCGGGGGGCTACACCTTC. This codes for CAISDPGRTGQGAGGYTF.

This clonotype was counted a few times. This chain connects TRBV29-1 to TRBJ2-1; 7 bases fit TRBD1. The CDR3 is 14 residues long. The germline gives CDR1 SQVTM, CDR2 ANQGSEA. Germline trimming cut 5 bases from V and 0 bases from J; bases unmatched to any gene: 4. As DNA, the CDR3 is TGCAGCGTTCAACAGGGGAGCTCCTACAATGAGCAGTTCTTC. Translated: CSVQQGSSYNEQFF.

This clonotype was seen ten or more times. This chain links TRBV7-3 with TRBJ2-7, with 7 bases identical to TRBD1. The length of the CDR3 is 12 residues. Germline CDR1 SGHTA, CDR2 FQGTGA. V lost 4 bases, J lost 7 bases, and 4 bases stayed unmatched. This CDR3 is CASSSFRGEQYF. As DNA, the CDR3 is TGTGCCAGCAGCTCGTTCAGGGGGGAGCAGTACTTC.

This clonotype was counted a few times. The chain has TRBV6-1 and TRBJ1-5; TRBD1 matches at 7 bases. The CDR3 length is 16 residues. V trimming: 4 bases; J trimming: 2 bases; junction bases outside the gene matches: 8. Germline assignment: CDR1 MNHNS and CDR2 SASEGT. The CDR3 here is CASSASKQGRNQPQHF. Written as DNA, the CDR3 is TGTGCCAGCAGTGCGAGTAAACAGGGGCGCAATCAGCCCCAGCATTTT.

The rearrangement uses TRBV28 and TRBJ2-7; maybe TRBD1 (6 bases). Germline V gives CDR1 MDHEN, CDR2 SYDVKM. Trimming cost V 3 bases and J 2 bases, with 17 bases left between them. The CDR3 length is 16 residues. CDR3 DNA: TGTGCCAGCAGTTTGGGGCAAGGGGGTTCGGCCTACGAGCAGTACTTC. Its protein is CASSLGQGGSAYEQYF.

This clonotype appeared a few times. The CDR3 loop is CATPVLTGGDNTGELFF. In DNA form, the CDR3 reads TGCGCCACCCCCGTACTTACAGGGGGCGACAACACCGGGGAGCTGTTTTTT. The V call is TRBV5-1, the J call TRBJ2-2, with TRBD1 matching 9 bases. Per the germline V gene, CDR1 is SGHRS and CDR2 is YFSETQ. V lost 9 bases, J lost 2 bases, and 14 bases stayed unmatched. This CDR3 spans 17 amino acids.

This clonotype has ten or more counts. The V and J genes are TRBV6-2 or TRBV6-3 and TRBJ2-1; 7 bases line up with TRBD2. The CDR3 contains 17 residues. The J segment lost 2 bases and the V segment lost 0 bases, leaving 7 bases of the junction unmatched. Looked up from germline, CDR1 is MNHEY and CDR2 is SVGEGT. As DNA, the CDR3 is TGTGCCAGCAGTTACTCCTTGGGCGGGGGACCCTACAATGAGCAGTTCTTC. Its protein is CASSYSLGGGPYNEQFF.

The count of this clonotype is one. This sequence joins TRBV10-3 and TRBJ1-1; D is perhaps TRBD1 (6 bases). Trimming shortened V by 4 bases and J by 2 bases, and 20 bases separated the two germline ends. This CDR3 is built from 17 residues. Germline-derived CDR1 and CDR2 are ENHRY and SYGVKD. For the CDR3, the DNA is TGTGCCATCAGTGGGGGGCCCGGGCGGGGGGCTAACACTGAAGCTTTCTTT. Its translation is CAISGGPGRGANTEAFF.

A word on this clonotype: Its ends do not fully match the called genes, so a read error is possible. The CDR3 coding sequence is TGTGCTAGCAGCCGTTCGACCAAGGGCGGGGAGCTGTTTTTT. Residues: CASSRSTKGGELFF. The chain couples TRBV7-7 to TRBJ2-2; D is unresolved. The germline gives CDR1 SSHAT, CDR2 FNYEAQ (reference sequence). The length of the CDR3 is 14 residues.

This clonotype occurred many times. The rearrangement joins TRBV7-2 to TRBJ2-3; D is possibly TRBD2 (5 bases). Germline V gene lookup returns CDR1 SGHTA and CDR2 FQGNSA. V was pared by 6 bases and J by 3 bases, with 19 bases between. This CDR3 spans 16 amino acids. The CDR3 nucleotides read TGTGCCAGCAGGGCGGGCCCAGGACGTGGTACAGATACGCAGTATTTT. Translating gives CASRAGPGRGTDTQYF.

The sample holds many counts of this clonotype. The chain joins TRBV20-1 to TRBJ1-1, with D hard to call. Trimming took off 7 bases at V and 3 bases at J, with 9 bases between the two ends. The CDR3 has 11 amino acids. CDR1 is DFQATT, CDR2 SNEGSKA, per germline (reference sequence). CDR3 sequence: CSVPMDTEAFF. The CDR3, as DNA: TGCAGTGTTCCCATGGACACTGAAGCTTTCTTT.

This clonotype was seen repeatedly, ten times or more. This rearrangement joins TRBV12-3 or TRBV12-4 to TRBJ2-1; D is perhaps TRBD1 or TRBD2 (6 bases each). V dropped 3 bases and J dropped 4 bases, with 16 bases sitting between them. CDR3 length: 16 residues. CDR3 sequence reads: CASSLGAGPPYNEQFF. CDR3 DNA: TGTGCCAGCAGTTTGGGGGCGGGACCCCCTTACAATGAGCAGTTCTTC.

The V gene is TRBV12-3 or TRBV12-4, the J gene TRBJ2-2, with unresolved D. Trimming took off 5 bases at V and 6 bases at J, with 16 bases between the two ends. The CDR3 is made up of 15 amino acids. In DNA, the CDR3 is TGTGCCAGCAGTGGCCAGGTTGTGTCGGCCGGGGAGCTGTTTTTT. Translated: CASSGQVVSAGELFF.

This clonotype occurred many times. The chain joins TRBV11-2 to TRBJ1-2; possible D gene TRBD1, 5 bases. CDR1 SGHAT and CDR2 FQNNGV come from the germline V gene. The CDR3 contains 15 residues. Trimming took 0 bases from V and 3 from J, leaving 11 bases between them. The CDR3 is CASSLDVGDHYGYTF. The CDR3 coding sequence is TGTGCCAGCAGCTTAGATGTGGGGGATCACTATGGCTACACCTTC. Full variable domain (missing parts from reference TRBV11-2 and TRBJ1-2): EAGVAQSPRYKIIEKRQSVAFWCNPISGHATLYWYQQILGQGPKLLIQFQNNGVVDDSQLPKDRFSAERLKGVDSTLKIQPAKLEDSAVYLCASSLDVGDHYGYTFGSGTRLTVV.

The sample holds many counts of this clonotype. This chain's CDR3 is CSVGREVGHEQYF. DNA of the CDR3: TGCAGCGTTGGACGGGAGGTGGGTCACGAGCAGTACTTC. The chain carries TRBV29-1 and TRBJ2-7; TRBD2 matches 7 bases. From germline, CDR1 is SQVTM and CDR2 ANQGSEA. The length of the CDR3 is 13 residues. The junction had 8 bases not matched to a gene; V was cut back by 4 bases and J by 5 bases.

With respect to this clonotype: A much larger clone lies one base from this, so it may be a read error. The CDR3, as DNA: TGCGCCAGCAGATTTACAAGACCCATGAACACTGAAGCTTTCTTT. Amino acid sequence: CASRFTRPMNTEAFF. The chain links TRBV5-1 to TRBJ1-1, with D hard to call. The germline gives CDR1 SGHRS, CDR2 YFSETQ. Trimming removed 5 bases at V and 0 bases at J, with 14 bases between. There are 15 residues in the CDR3.

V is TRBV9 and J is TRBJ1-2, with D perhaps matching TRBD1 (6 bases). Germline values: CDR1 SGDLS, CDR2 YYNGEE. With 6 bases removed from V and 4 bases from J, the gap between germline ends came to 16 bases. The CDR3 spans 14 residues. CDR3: CASTMSGAGYGYTF. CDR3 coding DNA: TGTGCCAGCACCATGTCAGGGGCGGGCTATGGCTACACCTTC.

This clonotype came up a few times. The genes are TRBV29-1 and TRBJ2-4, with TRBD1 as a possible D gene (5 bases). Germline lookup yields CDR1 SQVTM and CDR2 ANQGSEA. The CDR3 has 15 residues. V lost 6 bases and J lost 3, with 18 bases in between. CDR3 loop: CSVLTVGIVKNIQYF. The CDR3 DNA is TGCAGCGTGTTGACAGTCGGTATCGTCAAAAACATTCAGTACTTC.

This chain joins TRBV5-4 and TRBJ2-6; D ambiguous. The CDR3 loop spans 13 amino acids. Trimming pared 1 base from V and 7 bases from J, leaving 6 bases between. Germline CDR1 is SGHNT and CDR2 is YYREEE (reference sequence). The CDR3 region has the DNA TGTGCCAGCAGCTTGCTCGGCGCCAACGTCCTGACTTTC. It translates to CASSLLGANVLTF.

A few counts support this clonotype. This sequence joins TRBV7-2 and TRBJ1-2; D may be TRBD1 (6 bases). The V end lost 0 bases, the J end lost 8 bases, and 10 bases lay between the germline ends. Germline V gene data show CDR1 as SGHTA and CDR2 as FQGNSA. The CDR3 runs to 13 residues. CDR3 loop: CASSLARGPGYTF. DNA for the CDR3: TGTGCCAGCAGCTTAGCGCGGGGGCCCGGCTACACCTTC.